Shown below are 23 T cell receptor beta chains from a single sample sequenced in a study of blood T cell repertoires in COVID-19. Some clones are missing from TCRdb's copy, which holds only in-frame ones; the method was immunoSEQ multiplex PCR. In the table there are approximately 90,000 clones, 80% of which are singletons. Material: peripheral blood. These receptors all come from an elderly woman with acute or convalescent COVID-19.

This chain links TRBV28 with TRBJ2-3, with 14 bases identical to TRBD2. The junction had 5 bases not matched to a gene; V was cut back by 4 bases and J by 5 bases. The CDR3 contains 16 residues. Per germline, CDR1 MDHEN and CDR2 SYDVKM. The CDR3 loop reads CASSSGLAGGRDTQYF. For the CDR3, the DNA is TGTGCCAGCAGTTCAGGACTAGCGGGGGGAAGAGATACGCAGTATTTT.

This chain connects TRBV11-2 to TRBJ1-5; 9 bases are shared with TRBD1. Trimming at V came to 4 bases and at J to 2 bases, leaving 3 bases not matched to a gene. This CDR3 has 15 residues. The germline gives CDR1 SGHAT, CDR2 FQNNGV. CDR3 sequence reads: CASSSRQGGNQPQHF. CDR3 coding DNA: TGTGCCAGCAGCTCCAGACAGGGGGGCAATCAGCCCCAGCATTTT.

The chain employs TRBV5-1 and TRBJ2-2; D is perhaps TRBD2 (5 bases). Between the trimmed V and J ends, which lost 0 bases and 4 bases, there was a span of 10 bases. CDR1 SGHRS and CDR2 YFSETQ come from the germline V gene. The CDR3 sequence is 15 residues long. The CDR3: CASSLVAGPTGELFF. The CDR3 DNA follows: TGCGCCAGCAGCTTGGTTGCGGGTCCCACCGGGGAGCTGTTTTTT.

For the CDR3, the DNA is TGTGCCAGCAGTAAACTAGAGGGCACAGATACGCAGTATTTT. It translates to CASSKLEGTDTQYF. This chain uses TRBV2 with TRBJ2-3; a weak D match, TRBD2 (5 bases). Between the trimmed V and J ends, which lost 5 bases and 1 base, there was a span of 10 bases. The CDR3 has 14 residues. The germline V gene encodes CDR1 SNHLY and CDR2 FYNNEI. The complete variable domain, with remaining parts taken from reference TRBV2 and TRBJ2-3, reads EPEVTQTPSHQVTQMGQEVILRCVPISNHLYFYWYRQILGQKVEFLVSFYNNEISEKSEIFDDQFSVERPDGSNFTLKIRSTKLEDSAMYFCASSKLEGTDTQYFGPGTRLTVL.

The chain uses TRBV4-1 and TRBJ2-7; TRBD2 matches at 9 bases. V shed 5 bases and J 2 bases; nucleotides not matched to a gene: 1. In germline, CDR1 is MGHRA, CDR2 YSYEKL. There are 13 residues in the CDR3. This chain's CDR3 is CASSAGGAYEQYF. DNA of the CDR3: TGCGCCAGCAGCGCGGGGGGGGCCTACGAGCAGTACTTC.

This chain connects TRBV7-2 to TRBJ2-7; 7 positions match TRBD2. The CDR3 spans 13 residues. V trimming: 5 bases; J trimming: 10 bases; junction bases outside the gene matches: 11. Germline loops: CDR1 SGHTA, CDR2 FQGNSA. CDR3 nucleotides: TGTGCCAGCAGCCCGATGGCGCTAGCGGTACAGTACTTC. It encodes CASSPMALAVQYF. The whole variable domain, remainder taken from reference TRBV7-2 and TRBJ2-7, is GAGVSQSPSNKVTEKGKDVELRCDPISGHTALYWYRQSLGQGLEFLIYFQGNSAPDKSGLPSDRFSAERTGGSVSTLTIQRTQQEDSAVYLCASSPMALAVQYFGPGTRLTVT.

This sequence joins TRBV5-6 and TRBJ1-6; D is unclear. In germline, CDR1 is SGHDT, CDR2 YYEEEE. The germline V and J ends were trimmed by 4 bases and 3 bases, with 8 bases remaining between them. The CDR3 is 14 residues long. This chain's CDR3 is CASSRLDYNSPLHF. DNA of the CDR3: TGTGCCAGCAGCCGACTAGACTATAATTCACCCCTCCACTTT.

The chain recombines TRBV7-3 with TRBJ2-1, with TRBD2 matching 9 bases. The CDR3 sequence is 13 residues long. V trimming: 4 bases; J trimming: 7 bases; junction bases outside the gene matches: 2. In germline, CDR1 is SGHTA, CDR2 FQGTGA. The chain's CDR3 is CASSSGLANEQFF. The CDR3 DNA is TGTGCCAGCAGCTCCGGACTAGCGAATGAGCAGTTCTTC.

V is TRBV5-1 and J is TRBJ2-3, with D perhaps TRBD1 (6 bases). Trimming stripped 2 bases from V and 2 bases from J, with 9 bases between. This CDR3 is 14 amino acids long. Germline assignment: CDR1 SGHRS and CDR2 YFSETQ. CDR3 protein: CASSFRDTTDTQYF. CDR3 DNA sequence: TGCGCCAGCAGCTTTAGGGACACCACAGATACGCAGTATTTT.

The gene calls are TRBV19 and TRBJ2-1; perhaps TRBD1 as D (5 bases). Germline V gene data show CDR1 as LNHDA and CDR2 as SQIVND (reference sequence). The V end lost 6 bases, the J end lost 3 bases, and 15 bases lay between the germline ends. The CDR3 sequence is 15 residues long. CDR3 protein: CASSSTGSGYNEQFF. DNA of the CDR3: TGTGCCAGTAGCTCAACAGGATCTGGCTACAATGAGCAGTTCTTC.

The CDR3 nucleotides read TGTGCCAGCAGCTTATTTTTGACAGGGGGGAGCGGGAGGGCCCAGGAGCAGTTCTTC. Amino acid sequence: CASSLFLTGGSGRAQEQFF. The V gene is TRBV7-6, the J gene TRBJ2-1, with D perhaps TRBD2 (10 bases). The CDR3 has 19 amino acids. The ends were cut back, 2 bases at V and 10 bases at J, with 30 bases in the middle. CDR1 is SGHVS, CDR2 FNYEAQ, per germline.

This clone came up a few times. This chain connects TRBV6-5 to TRBJ1-2; D is ambiguous. Germline V gene data show CDR1 as MNHEY and CDR2 as SVGAGI. Trimming took 2 bases from V and 6 from J, leaving 10 bases between them. CDR3 length equals 13 residues. DNA for the CDR3: TGTGCCAGCAGTTACGGCCATCGGGATGGCTACACCTTC. It codes for CASSYGHRDGYTF.

This rearrangement joins TRBV7-2 to TRBJ2-3; D may be TRBD2 (5 bases). V shed 1 base and J shed 0 bases, with 8 bases lying between them. The CDR3 runs 15 residues. Germline V gene lookup returns CDR1 SGHTA and CDR2 FQGNSA. Written as DNA, the CDR3 is TGTGCCAGCAGCTTAGTTGGGAGTAGCACAGATACGCAGTATTTT. Protein: CASSLVGSSTDTQYF. Supplemented by reference TRBV7-2 and TRBJ2-3, the full variable domain reads GAGVSQSPSNKVTEKGKDVELRCDPISGHTALYWYRQSLGQGLEFLIYFQGNSAPDKSGLPSDRFSAERTGGSVSTLTIQRTQQEDSAVYLCASSLVGSSTDTQYFGPGTRLTVL.

The chain has TRBV27 and TRBJ1-4; 10 bases are a match to TRBD1. Germline CDR1 MNHEY, CDR2 SMNVEV (reference sequence). CDR3 length equals 14 residues. The V and J ends lost 6 bases and 8 bases, in that order; junction bases with no gene match: 6. The CDR3 DNA sequence: TGTGCCAGCAGATCCGGGACAGGGGTGGAAAAACTGTTTTTT. Its protein product is CASRSGTGVEKLFF.

The V and J genes are TRBV5-4 and TRBJ2-5; 7 bases agree with TRBD2. The CDR3 has 13 amino acids. V was clipped by 3 bases and J by 5 bases; unmatched bases: 4. CDR1 is SGHNT and CDR2 is YYREEE in the germline V gene (reference sequence). CDR3 coding DNA: TGTGCCAGCAGCTCCCGGGGAGGGGAGACCCAGTACTTC. Its translation: CASSSRGGETQYF.

The chain couples TRBV7-9 to TRBJ1-1, with TRBD1 identical over 9 bases. Germline-derived CDR1 and CDR2 are SEHNR and FQNEAQ (reference sequence). CDR3 size: 17 residues. The ends lost 2 bases at V and 1 base at J; junction bases unmatched: 8. CDR3 sequence (DNA): TGTGCCAGCAGCTTATCCCACTGGACAGGGGAGAACACTGAAGCTTTCTTT. It yields the protein CASSLSHWTGENTEAFF.

CDR3 amino acids: CASKGQGGNEQFF. CDR3 DNA: TGTGCCAGTAAAGGGCAGGGAGGCAATGAGCAGTTCTTC. The gene calls are TRBV19 and TRBJ2-1; possibly TRBD2 for D (6 bases). Germline V gene lookup returns CDR1 LNHDA and CDR2 SQIVND (reference sequence). This CDR3 is built from 13 residues. V was cut by 7 bases and J by 6 bases, with 13 bases left in between. The entire variable domain, with the rest obtained from reference TRBV19 and TRBJ2-1, is as follows: DGGITQSPKYLFRKEGQNVTLSCEQNLNHDAMYWYRQDPGQGLRLIYYSQIVNDFQKGDIAEGYSVSREKKESFPLTVTSAQKNPTAFYLCASKGQGGNEQFFGPGTRLTVL.

This clone was seen ten or more times. The gene calls are TRBV5-1 and TRBJ2-7, with D possibly being TRBD2 (6 bases). The CDR3 runs 15 residues. V gave up 2 bases and J gave up 0 bases, with 12 bases separating them. Germline V lookup: CDR1 SGHRS, CDR2 YFSETQ. The CDR3 is CASSFGRTTSYEQYF. The CDR3 coding sequence is TGCGCCAGCAGCTTTGGGAGGACAACCTCCTACGAGCAGTACTTC.

V usage is TRBV11-3 and J usage is TRBJ2-2, with 9 bases identical to TRBD1. V dropped 1 base and J dropped 6; count of bases not matched to a gene: 0. Germline CDR1 is SGHNT and CDR2 is YENEEA. The CDR3 extends over 14 amino acids. The chain's CDR3 is CASSLGQGAGELFF. The DNA of the CDR3 is TGTGCCAGCAGCTTAGGACAGGGGGCCGGGGAGCTGTTTTTT.

V gene TRBV27 combines with J gene TRBJ2-7; tentatively, D is TRBD2 (7 bases). The CDR3 runs 15 residues. Per germline, CDR1 MNHEY and CDR2 SMNVEV (reference sequence). V lost 4 bases, J lost 2 bases, and 15 bases lay in between. The CDR3: CASSSLGGAPYEQYF. CDR3 bases: TGTGCCAGCAGTTCGCTGGGGGGGGCCCCCTACGAGCAGTACTTC.

The chain combines TRBV2 with TRBJ1-5, with a tentative D call TRBD1 (6 bases). Trimming took off 8 bases at V and 7 bases at J, with 21 bases between the two ends. CDR3 length: 15 residues. CDR1 and CDR2 from the germline V gene are SNHLY and FYNNEI. The CDR3 DNA is TGTGCCAGCCGCAGGATAACAGGGATTTCGCAGCCCCAGCATTTT. Translated, it gives CASRRITGISQPQHF.

The rearrangement links TRBV2 to TRBJ2-7, with 10 bases aligning to TRBD2. Germline V gives CDR1 SNHLY, CDR2 FYNNEI. This CDR3 has 16 residues. Trimming removed 2 bases from V and 4 bases from J; junction bases left unmatched: 8. CDR3 residues: CASSESLAGVIYEQYF. Written as DNA, the CDR3 is TGTGCCAGCAGTGAATCCCTAGCGGGAGTAATATACGAGCAGTACTTC.

V is TRBV30 and J is TRBJ1-6; D call uncertain. Trimming took off 2 bases at V and 5 bases at J, with 10 bases between the two ends. CDR3 length equals 14 residues. CDR1 is GTSNPN and CDR2 is SVGIG in the germline V gene (reference sequence). CDR3 amino acids: CAWSMHLHNSPLHF. DNA of the CDR3: TGTGCCTGGAGTATGCACTTACATAATTCACCCCTCCACTTT.